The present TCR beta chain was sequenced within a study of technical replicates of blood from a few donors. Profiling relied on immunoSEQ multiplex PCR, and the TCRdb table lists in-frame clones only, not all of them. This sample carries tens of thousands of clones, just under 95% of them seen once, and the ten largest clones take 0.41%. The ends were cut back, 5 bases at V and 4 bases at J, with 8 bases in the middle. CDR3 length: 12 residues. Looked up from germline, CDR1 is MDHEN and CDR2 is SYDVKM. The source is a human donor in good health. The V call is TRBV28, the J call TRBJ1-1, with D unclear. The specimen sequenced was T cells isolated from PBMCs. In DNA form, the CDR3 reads TGTGCCAGCAGTGGTACAGTCACTGAAGCTTTCTTT. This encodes CASSGTVTEAFF.